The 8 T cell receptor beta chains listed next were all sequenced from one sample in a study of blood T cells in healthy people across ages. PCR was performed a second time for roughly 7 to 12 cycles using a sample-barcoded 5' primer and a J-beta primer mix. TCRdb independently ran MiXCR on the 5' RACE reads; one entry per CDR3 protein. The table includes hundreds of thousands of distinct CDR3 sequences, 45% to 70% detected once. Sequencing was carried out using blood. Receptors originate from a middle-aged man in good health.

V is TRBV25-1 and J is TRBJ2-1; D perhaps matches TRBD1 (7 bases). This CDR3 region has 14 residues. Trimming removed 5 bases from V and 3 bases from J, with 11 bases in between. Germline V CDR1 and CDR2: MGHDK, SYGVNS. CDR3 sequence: CASSRQGGYNEQFF. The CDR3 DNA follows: TGTGCCAGCAGTCGCCAGGGGGGCTACAATGAGCAGTTCTTC.

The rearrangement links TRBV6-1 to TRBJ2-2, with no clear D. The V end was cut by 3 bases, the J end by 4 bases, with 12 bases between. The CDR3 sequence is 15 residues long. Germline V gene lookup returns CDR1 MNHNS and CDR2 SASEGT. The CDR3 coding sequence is TGTGCCAGCAGTGAGATGACTGGTAGCACCGGGGAGCTGTTTTTT. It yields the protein CASSEMTGSTGELFF.

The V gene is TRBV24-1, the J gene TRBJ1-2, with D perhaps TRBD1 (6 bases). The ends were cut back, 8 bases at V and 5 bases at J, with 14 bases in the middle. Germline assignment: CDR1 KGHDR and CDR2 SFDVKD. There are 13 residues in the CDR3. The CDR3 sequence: CATNGGLEYGYTF. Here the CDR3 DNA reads TGTGCCACCAACGGGGGCCTCGAGTATGGCTACACCTTC.

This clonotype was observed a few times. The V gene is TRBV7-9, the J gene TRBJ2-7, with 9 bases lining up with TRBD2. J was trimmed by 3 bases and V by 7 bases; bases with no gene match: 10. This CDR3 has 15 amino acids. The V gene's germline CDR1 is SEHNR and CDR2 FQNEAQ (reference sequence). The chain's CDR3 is CASTPAGGGFYEQYF. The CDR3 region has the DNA TGTGCCAGCACCCCAGCGGGGGGTGGCTTCTACGAGCAGTACTTC.

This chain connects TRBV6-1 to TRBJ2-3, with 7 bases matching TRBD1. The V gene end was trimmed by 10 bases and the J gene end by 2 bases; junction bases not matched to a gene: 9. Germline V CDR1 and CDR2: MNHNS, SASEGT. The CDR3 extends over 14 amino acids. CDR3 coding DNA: TGTGCCATCCGGGGACAGCCCTACACAGATACGCAGTATTTT. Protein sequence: CAIRGQPYTDTQYF.

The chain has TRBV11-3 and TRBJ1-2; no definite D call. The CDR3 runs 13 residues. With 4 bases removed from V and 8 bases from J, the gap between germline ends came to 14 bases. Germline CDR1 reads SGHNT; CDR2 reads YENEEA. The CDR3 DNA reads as TGTGCCAGCAGCTCCTTATCGGCGGGGGGCTACACCTTC. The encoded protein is CASSSLSAGGYTF.

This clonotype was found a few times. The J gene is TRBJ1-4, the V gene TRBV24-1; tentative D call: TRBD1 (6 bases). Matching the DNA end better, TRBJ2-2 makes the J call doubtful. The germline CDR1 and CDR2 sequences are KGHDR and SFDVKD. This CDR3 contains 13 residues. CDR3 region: CATSDSDRRELFF. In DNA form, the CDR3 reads TGTGCCACCAGTGATTCTGACAGGAGGGAGCTGTTTTTT.

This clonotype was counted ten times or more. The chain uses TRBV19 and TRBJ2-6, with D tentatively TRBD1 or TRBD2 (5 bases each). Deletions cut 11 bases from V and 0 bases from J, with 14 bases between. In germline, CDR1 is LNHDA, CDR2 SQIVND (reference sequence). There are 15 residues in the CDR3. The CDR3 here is CAVRGVGSGANVLTF. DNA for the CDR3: TGTGCCGTACGAGGGGTGGGCTCTGGGGCCAACGTCCTGACTTTC.